These 21 T cell receptor beta chains were sequenced from one sample in a study of shared clonotypes between healthy human individuals (dated by TCRdb to about 2020). The protocol used for the library was the immunoSEQ multiplex PCR assay. TCRdb obtained this table from immuneACCESS and retained in-frame rearrangements with V and J assigned. These tables miss some clones; where compared with another copy, unresolved V genes account for less than half of the shortfall, and the remainder is unexplained. This sample is represented by fewer than 3 million clones; about nine tenths of them were singletons. The ten top clones hold about 0.41% of the sample. Material for sequencing was naive CD4+ T cells from PBMCs. The intended sense of this specimen's cell subset or site label: CD45RA+ positively selected. These receptors originate from a man aged 18-30 years in good health. Some clones in this sample may be carry-over from other donors' samples.

This rearrangement joins TRBV19 to TRBJ2-2; D gene uncertain. This CDR3 is built from 12 residues. Germline V gene data show CDR1 as LNHDA and CDR2 as SQIVND (reference sequence). Trimming pared 9 bases from V and 4 bases from J, leaving 9 bases between. CDR3 in amino acids: CASDPLTGELFF. In nucleotides, the CDR3 is TGTGCCAGCGACCCTCTCACCGGGGAGCTGTTTTTT.

This clone was seen only once. The chain recombines TRBV5-6 with TRBJ2-7; 8 bases align to TRBD1. The ends lost 2 bases at V and 1 base at J; junction bases unmatched: 8. Germline V gives CDR1 SGHDT, CDR2 YYEEEE. CDR3 length: 16 residues. In DNA form, the CDR3 reads TGTGCCAGCAGCTTAACCGGGACAGGAGGGTCCTACGAGCAGTACTTC. Its protein product is CASSLTGTGGSYEQYF.

This clone was recorded once. The CDR3 spells CASRKTGQNNEQFF. The CDR3, as DNA: TGCGCCAGCAGAAAAACCGGACAGAACAATGAGCAGTTCTTC. This sequence joins TRBV5-1 and TRBJ2-1; D may be TRBD1 (6 bases). Germline V gene sequence: CDR1 SGHRS, CDR2 YFSETQ. This CDR3 has 14 amino acids. V was shortened by 5 bases and J by 5 bases, with 14 bases between the two germline ends.

This clone was seen only a few times. The J gene is TRBJ2-1, the V gene TRBV18; D is ambiguous. Germline-derived CDR1 and CDR2 are KGHSH and LQKENI. The CDR3 runs 17 residues. The V end was cut by 1 base, the J end by 8 bases, with 21 bases between. The CDR3: CASSPRGTALYIDEQFF. In nucleotides, the CDR3 is TGTGCCAGCTCACCACGTGGTACAGCGTTATACATCGATGAGCAGTTCTTC.

As for this clone: This sample also contains other DNA sequences that code for the same CDR3. This chain connects TRBV28 to TRBJ2-7; D is ambiguous. Trimming removed 6 bases from V and 4 bases from J, with 4 bases in between. This CDR3 is 10 amino acids long. Germline lookup yields CDR1 MDHEN and CDR2 SYDVKM. This CDR3 is CASSRYEQYF. DNA for the CDR3: TGTGCCAGCAGCAGATACGAGCAGTACTTC.

J is TRBJ2-1 and V is TRBV9; 8 bases are a match to TRBD1. Germline V gives CDR1 SGDLS, CDR2 YYNGEE. The CDR3 totals 15 residues. After removal of 4 bases from V and 6 bases from J, the junction contained 9 bases not matched to a gene. The CDR3 coding sequence is TGTGCCAGCAGCTCATGGACAGGGTCGGCCAATGAGCAGTTCTTC. It is translated as CASSSWTGSANEQFF.

The CDR3, as DNA: TGTGCCAGCAGCCCCCGGGGGAGCGGGAGGGTAACGGAGACCCAGTACTTC. Protein product: CASSPRGSGRVTETQYF. The chain carries TRBV7-3 and TRBJ2-5; 10 bases map to TRBD2. J lost 5 bases, V lost 5 bases, and 14 bases had no gene match. Germline V gives CDR1 SGHTA, CDR2 FQGTGA. The CDR3 is 17 amino acids.

This sequence joins TRBV28 and TRBJ2-5, with 8 positions matching TRBD2. Germline CDR1 MDHEN, CDR2 SYDVKM. The CDR3 loop spans 16 amino acids. The V and J ends lost 1 base and 9 bases, in that order; junction bases with no gene match: 13. The CDR3 loop reads CASSLSGGRGRLAQYF. The CDR3 DNA is TGTGCCAGCAGTTTATCGGGGGGGCGAGGCCGACTCGCCCAGTACTTC.

The chain has TRBV6-6 and TRBJ2-7, with 9 bases identical to TRBD1. The CDR3 consists of 14 residues. V lost 5 bases to trimming and J lost 2 bases; unmatched junction nucleotides: 4. CDR1 MNHNY and CDR2 SVGAGI come from the germline V gene (reference sequence). CDR3 protein: CASSANRGPYEQYF. CDR3 DNA: TGTGCCAGCAGTGCCAACAGGGGGCCCTACGAGCAGTACTTC.

The CDR3 nucleotides read TGTGCCAGCACCTCCGGGACTAGTCGCAACGAGCAGTACTTC. It codes for CASTSGTSRNEQYF. V usage is TRBV5-4 and J usage is TRBJ2-7, with TRBD2 identical over 8 bases. The J segment lost 5 bases and the V segment lost 6 bases, leaving 10 bases of the junction unmatched. Germline values: CDR1 SGHNT, CDR2 YYREEE (reference sequence). The CDR3 sequence is 14 residues long.

The chain recombines TRBV11-2 with TRBJ1-1; D is uncertain. This CDR3 comprises 14 residues. V was clipped by 3 bases and J by 1 base, with 9 bases between them. Germline V CDR1 and CDR2: SGHAT, FQNNGV. CDR3 amino acids: CASSFYPGNTEAFF. The CDR3 DNA is TGTGCCAGCAGCTTCTACCCGGGGAACACTGAAGCTTTCTTT.

The V gene is TRBV28, the J gene TRBJ1-1, with D possibly being TRBD1 (5 bases). CDR1 is MDHEN, CDR2 SYDVKM, per germline. This CDR3 contains 15 residues. Deletions cut 6 bases from V and 8 bases from J, with 22 bases between. CDR3: CASRSSGTGEREAFF. As DNA, the CDR3 is TGTGCCAGCAGAAGCTCCGGGACGGGAGAAAGGGAAGCTTTCTTT.

A remark on this clone: This sample also contains other DNA sequences that code for the same CDR3. V gene TRBV5-1 combines with J gene TRBJ1-3; D is possibly TRBD1 (6 bases). Trimming took 2 bases from V and 0 from J, leaving 9 bases between them. Germline lookup yields CDR1 SGHRS and CDR2 YFSETQ. The CDR3 has 15 residues. For the CDR3, the DNA is TGCGCCAGCAGCTTCGAGGGGGGCTCTGGAAACACCATATATTTT. Amino acids: CASSFEGGSGNTIYF.

In its sample, this clone was seen once. The chain is built from TRBV10-3 and TRBJ2-3; weak D call: TRBD1 (5 bases). The V end lost 0 bases, the J end lost 4 bases, and 11 bases lay between the germline ends. This CDR3 has 15 residues. Germline assignment: CDR1 ENHRY and CDR2 SYGVKD. CDR3 nucleotides: TGTGCCATCAGTGAGTCGATAGTAGGGGCAGATACGCAGTATTTT. It translates to CAISESIVGADTQYF.

The chain uses TRBV28 and TRBJ2-7, with TRBD1 as a possible D gene (7 bases). The V gene lost 8 bases and the J gene lost 5 bases, with 19 bases spanning the gap. Germline V gene sequence: CDR1 MDHEN, CDR2 SYDVKM. CDR3 length: 14 residues. DNA of the CDR3: TGTGCCAGCGCGCTGAGGAGGGGGCGTAACGAGCAGTACTTC. It encodes CASALRRGRNEQYF. Based on the CDR3 plus reference TRBV28 and TRBJ2-7, the full variable domain is DVKVTQSSRYLVKRTGEKVFLECVQDMDHENMFWYRQDPGLGLRLIYFSYDVKMKEKGDIPEGYSVSREKKERFSLILESASTNQTSMYLCASALRRGRNEQYFGPGTRLTVT.

This chain connects TRBV28 to TRBJ1-2; D is unresolved. Trimming removed 7 bases at V and 3 bases at J, with 9 bases between. The CDR3 loop spans 12 amino acids. CDR1 MDHEN and CDR2 SYDVKM come from the germline V gene. CDR3 protein: CASTFAHYGYTF. The CDR3 bases are TGTGCCAGCACCTTTGCCCACTATGGCTACACCTTC.

This rearrangement joins TRBV15 to TRBJ2-7; D perhaps matches TRBD1 (6 bases). Trimming removed 0 bases at V and 2 bases at J, with 11 bases between. The CDR3 extends over 15 amino acids. Germline assignment: CDR1 LNHNV and CDR2 YYDKDF (reference sequence). The DNA for the CDR3 is TGTGCCACCAGCAGAGATTGGGACATCACCTACGAGCAGTACTTC. Encoded protein: CATSRDWDITYEQYF.

This clone was detected only once. The V call is TRBV5-1, the J call TRBJ2-5, with D perhaps matching TRBD1 (5 bases). Trimming pared 0 bases from V and 3 bases from J, leaving 12 bases between. Germline V CDR1 and CDR2: SGHRS, YFSETQ. This CDR3 comprises 15 residues. This chain's CDR3 is CASSLVGDLEETQYF. The CDR3 DNA follows: TGCGCCAGCAGCTTGGTAGGGGATCTCGAAGAGACCCAGTACTTC.

This clone was seen a single time. The chain recombines TRBV5-1 with TRBJ1-1, with a possible D match to TRBD1 (6 bases). This CDR3 comprises 12 residues. From germline, CDR1 is SGHRS and CDR2 YFSETQ. V gave up 2 bases and J gave up 7 bases, with 9 bases separating them. The CDR3 protein is CASSFQGNEAFF. The DNA of the CDR3 is TGCGCCAGCAGCTTCCAGGGGAATGAAGCTTTCTTT. Looking up the rest from reference TRBV5-1 and TRBJ1-1 gives the full variable domain: KAGVTQTPRYLIKTRGQQVTLSCSPISGHRSVSWYQQTPGQGLQFLFEYFSETQRNKGNFPGRFSGRQFSNSRSEMNVSTLELGDSALYLCASSFQGNEAFFGQGTRLTVV.

In regard to this clone: Other DNA sequences of this sample code for an identical CDR3. CDR3 nucleotide sequence: TGCGCCAGCAGCTTAAGGACTAGCGGGACAGATACGCAGTATTTT. This encodes CASSLRTSGTDTQYF. The chain carries TRBV5-1 and TRBJ2-3, with 11 bases lining up with TRBD2. This CDR3 has 15 residues. With V trimmed by 2 bases and J by 3 bases, 2 bases remained unmatched. Germline CDR1 and CDR2: SGHRS and YFSETQ.

As regards this clone: Additional DNA sequences in this sample encode the identical CDR3. V usage is TRBV30 and J usage is TRBJ1-5; possibly TRBD1 for D (6 bases). The CDR3 loop spans 13 amino acids. CDR1 is GTSNPN, CDR2 SVGIG, per germline (reference sequence). The V end lost 0 bases, the J end lost 6 bases, and 9 bases lay between the germline ends. The DNA for the CDR3 is TGTGCCTGGAGTGTAGGGGGTTCTCAGCCCCAGCATTTT. Translated, it gives CAWSVGGSQPQHF.